This TCR beta chain was found in a study of PD-L1 blockade in urothelial cancer. Study overall: Atezolizumab at 1,200 mg intravenously every 3 weeks was started by patients in about 2014. Investigators checked blood 3 weeks (second dose) and 6 weeks after treatment start. Across blood samples, T cells had a median count of about 150,000.

Described time point: pretreatment peripheral blood. Patients had urothelial carcinoma that was locally advanced or metastatic. Method: immunoSEQ multiplex PCR; TCRdb's copy keeps in-frame clones and lacks some. The repertoire holds roughly 90,000 clones, around 90% seen once, with around 0.94% in the top ten. The germline gives CDR1 SGHRS, CDR2 YFSETQ. CDR3 size: 16 residues. V was pared by 4 bases and J by 0 bases, with 6 bases of the junction left unmatched. The source is a woman of 80 years or more with urothelial cancer. Sequencing was performed on PBMCs, taken around atezolizumab (anti-PD-L1) treatment. This rearrangement joins TRBV5-1 to TRBJ2-2; 7 bases are shared with TRBD1. DNA for the CDR3: TGCGCCAGCAGCGCTCGGGGACAGTCGAACACCGGGGAGCTGTTTTTT. It codes for CASSARGQSNTGELFF.